This TCR beta chain stems from a study of cytomegalovirus exposure and HLA in healthy donors. The CDR3 runs to 17 residues. Germline trimming cut 0 bases from V and 9 bases from J; bases unmatched to any gene: 14. The germline V gene has CDR1 ENHRY and CDR2 SYGVKD. The PCR contained 60 Vbeta and 13 Jbeta primers. Using immunoSEQ multiplex PCR, the repertoire was profiled, and TCRdb retains in-frame clones only, with some absent. The sample shows fewer than 200,000 clones, roughly two thirds of them seen only once. The chain couples TRBV10-3 to TRBJ2-7; 10 bases are shared with TRBD1. The sequencing input was PBMCs. The sequence came from a woman in her late teens or twenties in good health and CMV-seropositive. CDR3: CAISESRRGTGATVQYF. The CDR3 region has the DNA TGTGCCATCAGTGAGTCGAGGCGCGGGACAGGGGCCACTGTGCAGTACTTC.